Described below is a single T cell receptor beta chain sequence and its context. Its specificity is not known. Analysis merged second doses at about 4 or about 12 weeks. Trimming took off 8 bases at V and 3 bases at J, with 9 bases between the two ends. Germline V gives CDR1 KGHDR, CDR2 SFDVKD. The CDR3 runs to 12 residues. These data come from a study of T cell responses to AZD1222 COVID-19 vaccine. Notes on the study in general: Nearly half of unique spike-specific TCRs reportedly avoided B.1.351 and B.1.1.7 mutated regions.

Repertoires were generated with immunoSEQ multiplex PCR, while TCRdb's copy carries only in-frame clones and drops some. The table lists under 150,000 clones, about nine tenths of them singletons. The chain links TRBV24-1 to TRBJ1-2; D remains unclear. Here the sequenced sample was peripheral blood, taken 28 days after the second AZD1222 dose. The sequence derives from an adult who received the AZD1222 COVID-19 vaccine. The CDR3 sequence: CATIKAYYGYTF. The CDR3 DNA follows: TGTGCCACCATAAAAGCCTACTATGGCTACACCTTC.